The present TCR beta chain was sequenced within a study of T cell responses to AZD1222 COVID-19 vaccine. Germline CDR1 reads LGHDT; CDR2 reads YNNKEL (reference sequence). This CDR3 is 15 amino acids long. V was clipped by 1 base and J by 5 bases, with 12 bases between them. This table comes from immunoSEQ multiplex PCR, and its TCRdb copy is limited to in-frame clones, with some not included. The sample has approximately 100,000 clones; around nine tenths are singletons. The chain joins TRBV3-1 (or the pseudogene TRBV3-2) to TRBJ2-1; D possibly corresponds to TRBD1 (6 bases). The sample consisted of peripheral blood, taken on day 0 of AZD1222 vaccination. The sequence derives from an adult in good health. CDR3 in amino acids: CASSQVAGEHNEQFF. The DNA for the CDR3 is TGTGCCAGCAGCCAAGTCGCAGGGGAGCACAATGAGCAGTTCTTC.